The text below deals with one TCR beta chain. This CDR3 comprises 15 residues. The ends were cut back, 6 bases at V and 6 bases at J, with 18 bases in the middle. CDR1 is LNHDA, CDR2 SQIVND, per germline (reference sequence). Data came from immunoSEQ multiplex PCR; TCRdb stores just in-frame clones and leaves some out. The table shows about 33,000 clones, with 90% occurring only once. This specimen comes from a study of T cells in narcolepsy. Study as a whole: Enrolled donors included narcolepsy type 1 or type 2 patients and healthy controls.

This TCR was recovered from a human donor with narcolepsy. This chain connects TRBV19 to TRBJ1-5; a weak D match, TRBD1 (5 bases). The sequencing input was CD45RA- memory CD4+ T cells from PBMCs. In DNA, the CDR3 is TGTGCCAGTAGAGGTGTACAGGCCGGACGTCAGCCCCAGCATTTT. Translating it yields CASRGVQAGRQPQHF. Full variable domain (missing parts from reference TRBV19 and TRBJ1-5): DGGITQSPKYLFRKEGQNVTLSCEQNLNHDAMYWYRQDPGQGLRLIYYSQIVNDFQKGDIAEGYSVSREKKESFPLTVTSAQKNPTAFYLCASRGVQAGRQPQHFGDGTRLSIL.